Presented here are 31 T cell receptor beta chains from one specimen sequenced in a study of T cell clonotyping in hematopoietic cell transplantation. Measured with immunoSEQ multiplex PCR; TCRdb has only the in-frame clones, and not every one. The profile shows 65,000 to 80,000 clones, about 96% of them singletons. Specified time point: recipient sample about 28 days before transplant, after cytoreduction. The specimen was peripheral blood mononuclear cells, collected before stem cell transplant. These receptors originate from a woman aged 45-59 years with acute myeloid leukemia. Some clones in this sample may be carry-over from other donors' samples.

The chain links TRBV10-3 to TRBJ1-5, with 9 nucleotides matching TRBD1. Unmatched junction bases numbered 7, after V lost 4 bases and J lost 6 bases. The CDR3 runs to 15 residues. CDR1 ENHRY and CDR2 SYGVKD come from the germline V gene. CDR3 region: CAISADRGGPQPQHF. For the CDR3, the DNA is TGTGCCATCAGTGCGGACAGGGGAGGGCCTCAGCCCCAGCATTTT.

The chain has TRBV6-6 and TRBJ2-7; a possible D gene is TRBD1 (6 bases). The ends were cut back, 9 bases at V and 2 bases at J, with 14 bases in the middle. Germline lookup yields CDR1 MNHNY and CDR2 SVGAGI (reference sequence). The CDR3 spans 13 residues. The CDR3 coding sequence is TGTGCCAGTTGCCGGGACATTGCCTACGAGCAGTACTTC. It encodes CASCRDIAYEQYF.

The chain recombines TRBV6-5 with TRBJ2-7, with D perhaps TRBD1 (5 bases). This CDR3 has 14 residues. The V and J ends lost 3 bases and 2 bases respectively, with 11 bases between them. Germline lookup yields CDR1 MNHEY and CDR2 SVGAGI. CDR3 DNA sequence: TGTGCCAGCAGTTATGCGGCAGGGACCTACGAGCAGTACTTC. It specifies CASSYAAGTYEQYF.

The V and J genes are TRBV30 and TRBJ1-1; D is unresolved. Germline CDR1 is GTSNPN and CDR2 is SVGIG (reference sequence). V lost 4 bases and J 5 bases, leaving 17 bases between the germline ends. This CDR3 has 14 amino acids. For the CDR3, the DNA is TGTGCCTGGAACCCACGGGGAGGGTGGACTGAAGCTTTCTTT. It yields the protein CAWNPRGGWTEAFF.

V gene TRBV5-4 combines with J gene TRBJ2-2, with 8 bases identical to TRBD2. The CDR3 covers 16 residues. In germline, CDR1 is SGHNT, CDR2 YYREEE (reference sequence). Trimming removed 4 bases from V and 4 bases from J; junction bases left unmatched: 9. This chain's CDR3 is CASSARLALSTGELFF. CDR3 DNA sequence: TGTGCCAGCAGCGCCCGACTAGCGCTATCCACCGGGGAGCTGTTTTTT.

This chain connects TRBV30 to TRBJ1-6; TRBD1 might be the D (5 bases). The CDR3 consists of 18 residues. The germline V and J ends were trimmed by 3 bases and 0 bases, with 18 bases remaining between them. Per germline, CDR1 GTSNPN and CDR2 SVGIG (reference sequence). This CDR3 is CAWRGREGLSSYNSPLHF. The CDR3 nucleotides are TGTGCCTGGAGGGGGAGGGAGGGGTTGAGCTCCTATAATTCACCCCTCCACTTT.

The chain couples TRBV11-2 to TRBJ2-3; D is uncertain. Germline CDR1 SGHAT, CDR2 FQNNGV. The CDR3 is 12 residues long. The V gene lost 6 bases and the J gene lost 1 base, with 5 bases spanning the gap. The CDR3 protein is CASRGRTDTQYF. The CDR3 coding sequence is TGTGCCAGCAGAGGACGCACAGATACGCAGTATTTT. The full variable domain, rest sourced from reference TRBV11-2 and TRBJ2-3, is EAGVAQSPRYKIIEKRQSVAFWCNPISGHATLYWYQQILGQGPKLLIQFQNNGVVDDSQLPKDRFSAERLKGVDSTLKIQPAKLEDSAVYLCASRGRTDTQYFGPGTRLTVL.

V usage is TRBV7-8 and J usage is TRBJ2-1; unclear D gene. V was pared by 4 bases and J by 9 bases, with 10 bases between. The length of the CDR3 is 12 residues. Germline CDR1 and CDR2: SGHVS and FQNEAQ. For the CDR3, the DNA is TGTGCCAGCAGCTCACATTCTGGTGAGCAGTTCTTC. Protein sequence: CASSSHSGEQFF.

V gene TRBV7-2 combines with J gene TRBJ2-7; 8 bases are shared with TRBD1. The germline CDR1 and CDR2 sequences are SGHTA and FQGNSA. V trimming: 7 bases; J trimming: 3 bases; junction bases outside the gene matches: 14. This CDR3 is built from 16 residues. The CDR3: CASNQGQRTGIYEQYF. The CDR3 coding sequence is TGTGCCAGCAATCAAGGCCAACGGACAGGGATCTACGAGCAGTACTTC.

The V gene is TRBV28, the J gene TRBJ1-2, with unresolved D. With 2 bases removed from V and 3 bases from J, the gap between germline ends came to 7 bases. This CDR3 region has 13 residues. CDR1 and CDR2 (germline): MDHEN, SYDVKM. The CDR3 sequence: CASSLNGYYGYTF. As DNA, the CDR3 is TGTGCCAGCAGTTTAAACGGATACTATGGCTACACCTTC.

The chain joins TRBV6-1 to TRBJ2-7, with TRBD1 matching over 9 bases. This CDR3 is built from 15 residues. The V segment lost 4 bases and the J segment 1 base; nucleotides outside the gene matches: 5. CDR1 MNHNS and CDR2 SASEGT come from the germline V gene. CDR3 region: CASSGRDRASYEQYF. The DNA for the CDR3 is TGTGCCAGCAGTGGACGGGACAGGGCTTCCTACGAGCAGTACTTC.

The chain employs TRBV7-3 and TRBJ1-5; 7 nucleotides align to TRBD1. After removal of 5 bases from V and 1 base from J, the junction contained 2 bases not matched to a gene. This CDR3 spans 14 amino acids. Germline CDR1 reads SGHTA; CDR2 reads FQGTGA. CDR3 in amino acids: CASSEQGSNQPQHF. CDR3 coding DNA: TGTGCCAGCAGCGAACAGGGGAGCAATCAGCCCCAGCATTTT.

The chain uses TRBV15 and TRBJ2-7, with D unclear. V lost 0 bases and J lost 2, with 5 bases in between. The germline V gene has CDR1 LNHNV and CDR2 YYDKDF (reference sequence). CDR3 length: 13 residues. CDR3 sequence reads: CATSRDLPYEQYF. For the CDR3, the DNA is TGTGCCACCAGCAGAGATCTACCCTACGAGCAGTACTTC.

The V gene is TRBV19, the J gene TRBJ1-4, with D possibly matching TRBD1 (5 bases). V lost 10 bases and J lost 2, with 11 bases in between. This CDR3 spans 13 amino acids. Germline V gives CDR1 LNHDA, CDR2 SQIVND (reference sequence). In DNA, the CDR3 is TGTGCCATCACAGGTTTGACTAATGAAAAACTGTTTTTT. Translation gives CAITGLTNEKLFF.

The chain couples TRBV9 to TRBJ1-1; D uncertain. The CDR3 is 15 amino acids. The V and J ends lost 4 bases and 1 base respectively, with 14 bases between them. Germline assignment: CDR1 SGDLS and CDR2 YYNGEE. DNA of the CDR3: TGTGCCAGCAGCCCCTTGGCCCCAGAGAACACTGAAGCTTTCTTT. It specifies CASSPLAPENTEAFF.

V usage is TRBV11-3 and J usage is TRBJ2-5; 13 bases line up with TRBD2. V trimming: 5 bases; J trimming: 3 bases; junction bases outside the gene matches: 9. Germline CDR1 is SGHNT and CDR2 is YENEEA. CDR3 size: 17 residues. CDR3 in amino acids: CASSPRSGTSGEETQYF. The CDR3 DNA reads TGTGCCAGCAGCCCACGTTCCGGGACTAGCGGGGAAGAGACCCAGTACTTC. Supplemented by reference TRBV11-3 and TRBJ2-5, the full variable domain reads EAGVVQSPRYKIIEKKQPVAFWCNPISGHNTLYWYLQNLGQGPELLIRYENEEAVDDSQLPKDRFSAERLKGVDSTLKIQPAELGDSAVYLCASSPRSGTSGEETQYFGPGTRLLVL.

V and J are TRBV2 and TRBJ2-7, with unresolved D. V lost 10 bases and J 5 bases, leaving 12 bases between the germline ends. Looked up from germline, CDR1 is SNHLY and CDR2 is FYNNEI. The CDR3 spans 11 residues. This chain's CDR3 is CATKDVHEQYF. CDR3 nucleotide sequence: TGTGCCACTAAGGACGTGCACGAGCAGTACTTC.

This rearrangement joins TRBV28 to TRBJ2-3; TRBD1 matches 8 bases. Germline assignment: CDR1 MDHEN and CDR2 SYDVKM. The CDR3 consists of 15 residues. With 7 bases clipped from V and 0 bases from J, the junction kept 6 bases outside the gene matches. CDR3 loop: CASKVRDRSTDTQYF. The CDR3 DNA reads TGTGCCAGCAAGGTTCGGGACAGGAGCACAGATACGCAGTATTTT.

The CDR3 nucleotides read TGTGCCAGTAGTGTCCCACAGGGAAATCAGCCCCAGCATTTT. The encoded protein is CASSVPQGNQPQHF. V usage is TRBV19 and J usage is TRBJ1-5; a possible D gene is TRBD1 (6 bases). The CDR3 consists of 14 residues. With 5 bases removed from V and 4 bases from J, the gap between germline ends came to 12 bases. Per germline, CDR1 LNHDA and CDR2 SQIVND (reference sequence).

V is TRBV9 and J is TRBJ2-1, with D unresolved. Trimming cost V 7 bases and J 0 bases, with 14 bases left between them. CDR1 and CDR2 from the germline V gene are SGDLS and YYNGEE. This CDR3 is 15 amino acids long. The CDR3 sequence is CASGRMTNSYNEQFF. The CDR3 nucleotides read TGTGCCAGCGGGCGCATGACAAACTCCTACAATGAGCAGTTCTTC.

The gene calls are TRBV23-1 and TRBJ2-7, with a possible D match to TRBD2 (6 bases). TRBV23-1 is given ORF status, its function remaining uncertain. This CDR3 region has 16 residues. V lost 2 bases to trimming and J lost 3 bases, with 17 bases between them. In DNA form, the CDR3 reads TGCGCCAGCAGTCAACCCAGGGCCCCGGGGGTCTACGAGCAGTACTTC. This encodes CASSQPRAPGVYEQYF.

The chain recombines TRBV9 with TRBJ2-5; unclear D gene. The CDR3 is 16 amino acids. Per the germline V gene, CDR1 is SGDLS and CDR2 is YYNGEE. V gave up 0 bases and J gave up 4 bases, with 16 bases separating them. CDR3 residues: CASSVGATNSGETQYF. CDR3 DNA sequence: TGTGCCAGCAGCGTAGGAGCTACGAATAGTGGAGAGACCCAGTACTTC.

The gene calls are TRBV19 and TRBJ1-2; TRBD1 aligns across 8 bases. The CDR3 is made up of 13 amino acids. V lost 1 base to trimming and J lost 6 bases; unmatched junction nucleotides: 1. Germline CDR1 is LNHDA and CDR2 is SQIVND (reference sequence). For the CDR3, the DNA is TGTGCCAGTAGTATAGCAGGGGGCGATGGCTACACCTTC. It is translated as CASSIAGGDGYTF.

The gene calls are TRBV6-6 and TRBJ2-1; D is possibly TRBD1 (6 bases). The germline V and J ends were trimmed by 4 bases and 7 bases, with 8 bases remaining between them. The CDR3 runs to 12 residues. CDR1 MNHNY and CDR2 SVGAGI come from the germline V gene (reference sequence). CDR3 residues: CASSSQGNEQFF. CDR3 sequence (DNA): TGTGCCAGCAGTTCACAGGGTAATGAGCAGTTCTTC.

J is TRBJ2-7 and V is TRBV6-6; no firm D call. The germline V and J ends were trimmed by 6 bases and 7 bases, with 13 bases remaining between them. The V gene's germline CDR1 is MNHNY and CDR2 SVGAGI (reference sequence). The CDR3 loop spans 12 amino acids. CDR3 nucleotides: TGTGCCAGCAGCCGGACGGATGGGGAGCAGTACTTC. This encodes CASSRTDGEQYF.

The rearrangement joins TRBV28 to TRBJ2-7; D uncertain. CDR1 is MDHEN, CDR2 SYDVKM, per germline. The CDR3 loop spans 12 amino acids. The ends were cut back, 7 bases at V and 1 base at J, with 8 bases in the middle. The CDR3 protein is CASMERSYEQYF. The CDR3 DNA sequence: TGTGCCAGCATGGAGAGGTCCTACGAGCAGTACTTC. Supplemented by reference TRBV28 and TRBJ2-7, the full variable domain reads DVKVTQSSRYLVKRTGEKVFLECVQDMDHENMFWYRQDPGLGLRLIYFSYDVKMKEKGDIPEGYSVSREKKERFSLILESASTNQTSMYLCASMERSYEQYFGPGTRLTVT.

V is TRBV4-1 and J is TRBJ2-2; D remains unclear. This CDR3 has 16 residues. Germline CDR1 is MGHRA and CDR2 is YSYEKL. Trimming removed 2 bases at V and 6 bases at J, with 16 bases between. CDR3 sequence: CASSQPLSRTPGELFF. The CDR3 DNA reads TGCGCCAGCAGCCAACCCCTAAGCAGGACGCCCGGGGAGCTGTTTTTT.

This clone has a single count. The chain uses TRBV4-2 and TRBJ1-4; D might be TRBD1 (5 bases). CDR3 length equals 15 residues. Germline V gene lookup returns CDR1 LGHNA and CDR2 YNFKEQ. The V end lost 4 bases, the J end lost 8 bases, and 17 bases lay between the germline ends. The CDR3 DNA sequence: TGTGCCAGCAGCCCCTCCAGGGCCCAGGAGGAAAAACTGTTTTTT. It codes for CASSPSRAQEEKLFF.

The chain combines TRBV7-8 with TRBJ2-7, with D perhaps TRBD1 (6 bases). From germline, CDR1 is SGHVS and CDR2 FQNEAQ. Trimming pared 2 bases from V and 3 bases from J, leaving 14 bases between. The CDR3 is 15 residues long. For the CDR3, the DNA is TGTGCCAGCAGCTTATGGGCAGGGGACAACTACGAGCAGTACTTC. Translation: CASSLWAGDNYEQYF.

The chain combines TRBV6-5 with TRBJ1-2; D is perhaps TRBD1 (5 bases). This CDR3 contains 11 residues. Trimming left V 5 bases short and J 8 bases short, with 9 bases between. Germline lookup yields CDR1 MNHEY and CDR2 SVGAGI. CDR3 protein: CASSQGLGYTF. In DNA, the CDR3 is TGTGCCAGCAGTCAGGGTTTGGGCTACACCTTC.

V is TRBV7-2 and J is TRBJ2-5, with 10 bases lining up with TRBD2. Trimming took 4 bases from V and 5 from J; bases not matched to a gene: 7. The CDR3 totals 15 residues. Looked up from germline, CDR1 is SGHTA and CDR2 is FQGNSA. The CDR3 DNA is TGTGCCAGCAGCTACCAGCGGGGGGGTAGGGAGACCCAGTACTTC. Translating gives CASSYQRGGRETQYF.